This TCR beta chain is drawn from a study of T cells in Graves' hyperthyroidism and ophthalmopathy. Study-wide background: Sampling of peripheral blood happened at initial diagnosis, prior to any treatment.

This clonotype was observed at least ten times. The antigen remains unidentified. Amplification yielded TCR beta CDR3 regions, with RNA transcripts as the source. Researchers ran a first-round RT-PCR on the TCR CDR3 using the HTBI primer set. TCRdb re-analysed the multiplex PCR reads in MiXCR, keeping a single row per CDR3 protein. The table shows around 440,000 distinct CDR3 sequences, with 15% to 19% occurring only once. The CDR3 has 12 residues. V lost 4 bases to trimming and J lost 5 bases, with 7 bases between them. Germline V gene data show CDR1 as SGDLS and CDR2 as YYNGEE. Study results and caveats: The blood repertoire included most of the expanded thyroid clonotypes above 0.001. From stable hyperthyroidism, ophthalmopathy was set apart by a 13 V-J model.

The receptor's source is a woman in her late teens or twenties with Graves' hyperthyroidism. This chain links TRBV9 with TRBJ2-1; D unresolved. Sequenced input: blood. The CDR3 coding sequence is TGTGCCAGCAGCCGACCAGACAATGAGCAGTTCTTC. This sequence encodes CASSRPDNEQFF.